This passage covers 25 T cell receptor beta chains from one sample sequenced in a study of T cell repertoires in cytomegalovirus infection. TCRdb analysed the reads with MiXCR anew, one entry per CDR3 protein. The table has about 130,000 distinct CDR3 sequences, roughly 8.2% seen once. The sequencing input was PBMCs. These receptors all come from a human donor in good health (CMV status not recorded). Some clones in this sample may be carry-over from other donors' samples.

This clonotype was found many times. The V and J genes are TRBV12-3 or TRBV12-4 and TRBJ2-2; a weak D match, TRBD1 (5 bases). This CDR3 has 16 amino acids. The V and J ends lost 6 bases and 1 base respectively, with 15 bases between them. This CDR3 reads CASSLQVLKNTGELFF. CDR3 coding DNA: TGTGCCAGCAGCCTACAGGTTCTCAAGAACACCGGGGAGCTGTTTTTT.

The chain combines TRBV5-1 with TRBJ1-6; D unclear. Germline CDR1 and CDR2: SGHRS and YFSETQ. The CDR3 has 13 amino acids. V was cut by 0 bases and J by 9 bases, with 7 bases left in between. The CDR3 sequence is CASSLGGGSPLHF. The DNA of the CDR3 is TGCGCCAGCAGCTTGGGGGGAGGTTCACCCCTCCACTTT.

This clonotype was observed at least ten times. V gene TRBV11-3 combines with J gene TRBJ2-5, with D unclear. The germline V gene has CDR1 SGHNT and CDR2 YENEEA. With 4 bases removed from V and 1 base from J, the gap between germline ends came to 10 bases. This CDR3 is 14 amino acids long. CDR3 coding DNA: TGTGCCAGCAGCTCCCCCTTTACCCAAGAGACCCAGTACTTC. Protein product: CASSSPFTQETQYF. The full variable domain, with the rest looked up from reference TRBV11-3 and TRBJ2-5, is EAGVVQSPRYKIIEKKQPVAFWCNPISGHNTLYWYLQNLGQGPELLIRYENEEAVDDSQLPKDRFSAERLKGVDSTLKIQPAELGDSAVYLCASSSPFTQETQYFGPGTRLLVL.

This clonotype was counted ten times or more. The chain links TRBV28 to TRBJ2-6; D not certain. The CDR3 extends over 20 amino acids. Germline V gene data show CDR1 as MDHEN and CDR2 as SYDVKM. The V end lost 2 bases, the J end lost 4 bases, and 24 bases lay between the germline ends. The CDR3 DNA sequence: TGTGCCAGCAGTTTACAGGAGTTTGGCAGATTTATATCGGGGGCCAACGTCCTGACTTTC. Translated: CASSLQEFGRFISGANVLTF.

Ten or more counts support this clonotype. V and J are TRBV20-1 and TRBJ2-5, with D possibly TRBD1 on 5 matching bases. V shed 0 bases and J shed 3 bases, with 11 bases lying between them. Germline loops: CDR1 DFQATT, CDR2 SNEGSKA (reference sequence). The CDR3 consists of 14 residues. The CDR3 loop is CSARDPPGKETQYF. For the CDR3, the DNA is TGCAGTGCTAGAGATCCACCAGGGAAAGAGACCCAGTACTTC.

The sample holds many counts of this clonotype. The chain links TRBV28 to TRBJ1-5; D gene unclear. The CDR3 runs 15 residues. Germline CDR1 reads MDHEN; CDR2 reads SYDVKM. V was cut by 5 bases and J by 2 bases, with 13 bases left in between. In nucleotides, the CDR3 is TGTGCCAGCAGTCCCACCTTTGGAGGCAATCAGCCCCAGCATTTT. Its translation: CASSPTFGGNQPQHF.

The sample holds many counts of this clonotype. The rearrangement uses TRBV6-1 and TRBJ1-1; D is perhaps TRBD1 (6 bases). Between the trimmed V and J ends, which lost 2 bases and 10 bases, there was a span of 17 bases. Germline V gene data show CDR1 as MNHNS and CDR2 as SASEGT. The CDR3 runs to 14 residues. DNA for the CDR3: TGTGCCAGCAGTGAATGGGGGGCGGCGGGTCCAGCTTTCTTT. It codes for CASSEWGAAGPAFF.

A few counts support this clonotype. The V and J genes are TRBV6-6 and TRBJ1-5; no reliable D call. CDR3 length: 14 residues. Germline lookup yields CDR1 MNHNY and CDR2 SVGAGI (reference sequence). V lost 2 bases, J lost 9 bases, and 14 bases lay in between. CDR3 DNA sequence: TGTGCCAGCAGTTACGGGCACCTCGCGGGGCCCCAGCATTTT. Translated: CASSYGHLAGPQHF.

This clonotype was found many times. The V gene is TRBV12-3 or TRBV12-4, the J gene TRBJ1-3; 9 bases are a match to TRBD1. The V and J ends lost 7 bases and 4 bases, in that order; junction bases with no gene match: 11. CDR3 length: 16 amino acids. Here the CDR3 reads CASTNPGTGNGNTIYF. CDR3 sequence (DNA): TGTGCCAGCACTAACCCCGGGACAGGGAACGGAAACACCATATATTTT.

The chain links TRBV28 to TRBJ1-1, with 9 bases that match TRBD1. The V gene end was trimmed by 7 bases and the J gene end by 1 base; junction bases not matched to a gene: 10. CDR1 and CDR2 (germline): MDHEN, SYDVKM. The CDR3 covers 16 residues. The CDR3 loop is CASTPFGTGRNTEAFF. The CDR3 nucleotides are TGTGCCAGCACTCCATTTGGGACAGGGCGGAACACTGAAGCTTTCTTT.

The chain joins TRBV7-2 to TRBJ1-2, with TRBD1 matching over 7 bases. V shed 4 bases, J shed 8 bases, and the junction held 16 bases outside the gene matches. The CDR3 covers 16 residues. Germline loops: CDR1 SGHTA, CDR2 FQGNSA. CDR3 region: CASSSRDRASFVGYTF. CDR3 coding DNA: TGTGCCAGCAGCTCCAGAGACAGGGCCAGTTTCGTGGGCTACACCTTC.

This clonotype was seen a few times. DNA for the CDR3: TGCGCCAGCAGCCCGGGGACTAGCGGGGGGGCGTCTGAGCAGTTCTTC. This sequence encodes CASSPGTSGGASEQFF. The V and J genes are TRBV4-1 and TRBJ2-1; TRBD2 agrees at 16 bases. After removal of 4 bases from V and 9 bases from J, the junction contained 6 bases not matched to a gene. The CDR3 is 16 residues long. Per germline, CDR1 MGHRA and CDR2 YSYEKL.

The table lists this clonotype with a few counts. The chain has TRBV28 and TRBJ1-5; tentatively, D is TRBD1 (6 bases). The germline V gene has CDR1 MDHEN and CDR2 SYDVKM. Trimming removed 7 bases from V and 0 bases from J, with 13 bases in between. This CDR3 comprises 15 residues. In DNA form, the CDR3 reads TGTGCCAGCACCCTTTGGGGGCGTAGCAATCAGCCCCAGCATTTT. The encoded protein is CASTLWGRSNQPQHF.

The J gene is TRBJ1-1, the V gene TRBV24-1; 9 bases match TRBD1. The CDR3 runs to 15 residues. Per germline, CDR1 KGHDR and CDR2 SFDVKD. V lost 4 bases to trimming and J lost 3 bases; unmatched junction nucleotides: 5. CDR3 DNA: TGTGCCACCAGTGACGCGGGACAGGGAGACACTGAAGCTTTCTTT. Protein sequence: CATSDAGQGDTEAFF.

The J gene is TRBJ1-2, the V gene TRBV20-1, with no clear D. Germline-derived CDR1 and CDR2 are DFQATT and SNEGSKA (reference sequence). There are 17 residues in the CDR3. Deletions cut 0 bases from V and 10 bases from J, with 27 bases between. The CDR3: CSARDRAADPIKIVYTF. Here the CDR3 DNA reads TGCAGTGCTAGAGATCGAGCGGCAGACCCAATTAAGATTGTCTACACCTTC.

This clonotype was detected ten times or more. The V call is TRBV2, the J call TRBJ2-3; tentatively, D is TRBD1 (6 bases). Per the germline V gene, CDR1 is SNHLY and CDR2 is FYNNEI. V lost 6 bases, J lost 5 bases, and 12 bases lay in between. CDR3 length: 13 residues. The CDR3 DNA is TGTGCCAGCAGGGCGGACAGTCTAGATACGCAGTATTTT. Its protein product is CASRADSLDTQYF.

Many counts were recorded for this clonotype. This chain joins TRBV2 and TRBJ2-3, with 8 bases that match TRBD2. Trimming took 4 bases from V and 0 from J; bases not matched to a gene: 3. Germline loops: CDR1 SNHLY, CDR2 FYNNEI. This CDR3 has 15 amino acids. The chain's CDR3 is CASSVSGESTDTQYF. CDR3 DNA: TGTGCCAGCAGTGTTAGCGGGGAGAGCACAGATACGCAGTATTTT.

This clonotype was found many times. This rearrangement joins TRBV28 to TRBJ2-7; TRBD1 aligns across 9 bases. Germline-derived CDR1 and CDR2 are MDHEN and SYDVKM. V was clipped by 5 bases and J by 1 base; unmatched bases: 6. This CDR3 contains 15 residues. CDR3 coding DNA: TGTGCCAGCAGTCCGCCGGGGACAGGGTCCTACGAGCAGTACTTC. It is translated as CASSPPGTGSYEQYF.

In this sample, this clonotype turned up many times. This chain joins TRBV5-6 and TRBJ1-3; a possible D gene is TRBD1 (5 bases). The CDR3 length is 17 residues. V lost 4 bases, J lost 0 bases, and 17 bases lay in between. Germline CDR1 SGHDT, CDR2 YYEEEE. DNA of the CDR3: TGTGCCAGCAGCGAGACAGTTCCGCGCCACTCTGGAAACACCATATATTTT. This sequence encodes CASSETVPRHSGNTIYF.

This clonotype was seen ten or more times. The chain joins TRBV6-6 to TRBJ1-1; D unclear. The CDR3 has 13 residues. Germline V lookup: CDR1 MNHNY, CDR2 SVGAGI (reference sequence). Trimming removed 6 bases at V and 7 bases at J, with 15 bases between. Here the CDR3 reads CASRNPSDGEAFF. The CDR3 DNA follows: TGTGCCAGCAGAAACCCCTCGGACGGTGAAGCTTTCTTT.

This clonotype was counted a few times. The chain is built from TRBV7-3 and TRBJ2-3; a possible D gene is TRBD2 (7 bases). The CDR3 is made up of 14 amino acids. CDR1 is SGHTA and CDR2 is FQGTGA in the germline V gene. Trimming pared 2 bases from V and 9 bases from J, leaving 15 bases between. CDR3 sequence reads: CASSLGGGAYTQYF. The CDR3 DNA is TGTGCCAGCAGCTTAGGTGGGGGGGCCTACACGCAGTATTTT.

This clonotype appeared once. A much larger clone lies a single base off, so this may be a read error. For the CDR3, the DNA is TGTGCCACAACATACTCTGGAAACACCATATATTTT. Translation: CATTYSGNTIYF. The rearrangement joins TRBV6-6 to TRBJ1-3; D is ambiguous. The CDR3 extends over 12 amino acids. The germline V gene encodes CDR1 MNHNY and CDR2 SVGAGI (reference sequence). Trimming removed 10 bases from V and 0 bases from J, with 7 bases in between.

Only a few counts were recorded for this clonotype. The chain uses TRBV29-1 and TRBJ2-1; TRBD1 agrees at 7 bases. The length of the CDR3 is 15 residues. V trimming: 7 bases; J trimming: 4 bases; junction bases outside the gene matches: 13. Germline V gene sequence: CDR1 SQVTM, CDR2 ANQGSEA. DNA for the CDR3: TGCAGCGACCAAGGGGACAGCGAAAGTTACAATGAGCAGTTCTTC. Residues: CSDQGDSESYNEQFF.

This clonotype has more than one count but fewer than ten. The chain's CDR3 is CSVEDLSGQAGFYGYTF. The CDR3 nucleotides are TGCAGCGTTGAAGATCTTTCGGGACAGGCGGGTTTCTATGGCTACACCTTC. The chain uses TRBV29-1 and TRBJ1-2; TRBD1 matches at 8 bases. CDR1 is SQVTM, CDR2 ANQGSEA, per germline. This CDR3 contains 17 residues. The V gene end was trimmed by 0 bases and the J gene end by 4 bases; junction bases not matched to a gene: 13.

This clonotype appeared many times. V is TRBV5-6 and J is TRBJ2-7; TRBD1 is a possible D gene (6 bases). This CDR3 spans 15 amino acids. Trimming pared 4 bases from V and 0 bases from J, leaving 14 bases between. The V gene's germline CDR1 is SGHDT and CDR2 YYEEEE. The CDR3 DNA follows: TGTGCCAGCAGCACCGGACAGTTTGCCTCCTACGAGCAGTACTTC. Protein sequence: CASSTGQFASYEQYF.